The 20 T cell receptor beta chains below were found in one sample sequenced in a study of T-cell reconstitution after alpha-beta-depleted transplantation in children. Preparing the TCRbeta library involved the use of unique molecular identifiers. MiXCR was run by TCRdb on the PCR reads, yielding one entry per CDR3 protein. The repertoire holds roughly 180,000 distinct CDR3 sequences, with roughly 15% as singletons. Sequences were derived from PBMCs from the stem cell graft donor, sampled from the stem cell graft. These receptors came from a human donor who donated a stem cell graft to a child with acute lymphoblastic leukemia.

In this sample, this clonotype turned up many times. The J gene is TRBJ2-3, the V gene TRBV20-1, with D hard to call. The CDR3 spans 12 residues. The germline CDR1 and CDR2 sequences are DFQATT and SNEGSKA (reference sequence). Written as DNA, the CDR3 is TGCACCCCTCGCCCACCCGGGGATACGCAGTATTTT. Translation gives CTPRPPGDTQYF.

In this sample, this clonotype turned up many times. The chain employs TRBV19 and TRBJ2-2, with D maybe TRBD2 (6 bases). V was pared by 6 bases and J by 6 bases, with 17 bases between. The CDR3 consists of 15 residues. Germline V CDR1 and CDR2: LNHDA, SQIVND (reference sequence). For the CDR3, the DNA is TGTGCCAGTAGCAATCAGCGGGTGGTTGCCGGGGAGCTGTTTTTT. As protein: CASSNQRVVAGELFF.

This clonotype has a handful of counts. DNA of the CDR3: TGCGCCAGCAGCTTGGCCAGCAATGAGCAGTTCTTC. This sequence encodes CASSLASNEQFF. The chain combines TRBV5-1 with TRBJ2-1; no clear D. Trimming took off 0 bases at V and 6 bases at J, with 4 bases between the two ends. The length of the CDR3 is 12 residues. The germline gives CDR1 SGHRS, CDR2 YFSETQ.

This clonotype was seen repeatedly, ten times or more. This chain uses TRBV5-1 with TRBJ1-2, with D perhaps TRBD1 (6 bases). CDR3 length equals 14 residues. V was trimmed by 0 bases and J by 4 bases, leaving 10 bases between them. Per germline, CDR1 SGHRS and CDR2 YFSETQ. This CDR3 reads CASSLEQGGYGYTF. The CDR3 nucleotides read TGCGCCAGCAGCTTGGAACAGGGCGGCTATGGCTACACCTTC.

In regard to this clonotype: A read error may be the cause here, since a much bigger clone is one base away. The chain couples TRBV24-1 to TRBJ2-1, with 11 nucleotides matching TRBD2. Losses at the gene ends were 5 bases for V and 10 bases for J; bases not matched to a gene: 6. The CDR3 extends over 14 amino acids. CDR1 and CDR2 (germline): KGHDR, SFDVKD. In nucleotides, the CDR3 is TGTGCCACCAGTGTTACTAGCGGGAGCGCGGAGCAGTTCTTC. As protein: CATSVTSGSAEQFF.

This clonotype was seen many times. J is TRBJ2-7 and V is TRBV6-5; 7 bases match TRBD1. The CDR3 is made up of 13 amino acids. Losses at the gene ends were 6 bases for V and 7 bases for J; bases not matched to a gene: 9. Germline V lookup: CDR1 MNHEY, CDR2 SVGAGI. In DNA form, the CDR3 reads TGTGCCAGCAGCTACGACAGGGCGGAGGAGCAGTACTTC. Amino acids: CASSYDRAEEQYF.

This clonotype appeared many times. The chain has TRBV20-1 and TRBJ2-3, with 10 bases that match TRBD2. Germline trimming cut 3 bases from V and 3 bases from J; bases unmatched to any gene: 12. Germline V gene sequence: CDR1 DFQATT, CDR2 SNEGSKA (reference sequence). The CDR3 spans 17 residues. CDR3 sequence reads: CSARPPSGSGRTDTQYF. The CDR3 nucleotides read TGCAGTGCTAGGCCCCCTAGCGGGAGTGGTCGGACAGATACGCAGTATTTT.

V is TRBV6-6 and J is TRBJ1-3; no definite D call. Trimming shortened V by 0 bases and J by 5 bases, and 8 bases separated the two germline ends. The CDR3 length is 14 residues. CDR1 and CDR2 from the germline V gene are MNHNY and SVGAGI (reference sequence). CDR3 residues: CASSYSQGRNTIYF. DNA of the CDR3: TGTGCCAGCAGTTACTCGCAAGGGCGAAACACCATATATTTT.

This clonotype was recorded many times. CDR3 sequence reads: CAISGTGVENYGYTF. DNA of the CDR3: TGTGCCATCAGTGGGACAGGGGTAGAAAACTATGGCTACACCTTC. The genes are TRBV10-3 and TRBJ1-2; 9 positions match TRBD1. In germline, CDR1 is ENHRY, CDR2 SYGVKD. The junction had 5 bases not matched to a gene; V was cut back by 4 bases and J by 2 bases. The CDR3 is 15 amino acids.

The J gene is TRBJ1-5, the V gene TRBV19; TRBD1 aligns across 7 bases. The germline V gene has CDR1 LNHDA and CDR2 SQIVND (reference sequence). V was clipped by 8 bases and J by 2 bases; unmatched bases: 6. The CDR3 has 14 residues. The CDR3 sequence is CASRAGGGNQPQHF. DNA of the CDR3: TGTGCCAGTCGCGCAGGGGGAGGCAATCAGCCCCAGCATTTT.

In this sample, this clonotype turned up many times. This chain uses TRBV6-1 with TRBJ2-1; weak D call: TRBD1 (5 bases). V was cut by 5 bases and J by 8 bases, with 13 bases left in between. The length of the CDR3 is 13 residues. Germline loops: CDR1 MNHNS, CDR2 SASEGT. CDR3 region: CASSKSSGYEQFF. Here the CDR3 DNA reads TGTGCCAGCAGTAAGTCTTCAGGGTATGAGCAGTTCTTC.

This clonotype was recorded a few times. The V and J genes are TRBV28 and TRBJ2-7; 9 nucleotides match TRBD2. CDR3 length: 15 amino acids. The V gene end was trimmed by 3 bases and the J gene end by 2 bases; junction bases not matched to a gene: 5. Germline values: CDR1 MDHEN, CDR2 SYDVKM. The CDR3 DNA reads TGTGCCAGCAGTTTTGTGCGGGAGGGTACCTACGAGCAGTACTTC. Translated: CASSFVREGTYEQYF. Together with reference TRBV28 and TRBJ2-7, the CDR3 gives the full variable domain: DVKVTQSSRYLVKRTGEKVFLECVQDMDHENMFWYRQDPGLGLRLIYFSYDVKMKEKGDIPEGYSVSREKKERFSLILESASTNQTSMYLCASSFVREGTYEQYFGPGTRLTVT.

This clonotype has at least ten counts. The rearrangement uses TRBV12-5 and TRBJ1-5; 10 nucleotides agree with TRBD1. The CDR3 contains 14 residues. With 7 bases clipped from V and 6 bases from J, the junction kept 6 bases outside the gene matches. Germline values: CDR1 LGHNT, CDR2 FRNRAP. DNA of the CDR3: TGTGCTAGTGAACCAGGACAGGGGGGTCAGCCCCAGCATTTT. Translated: CASEPGQGGQPQHF. Supplemented by reference TRBV12-5 and TRBJ1-5, the full variable domain reads DARVTQTPRHKVTEMGQEVTMRCQPILGHNTVFWYRQTMMQGLELLAYFRNRAPLDDSGMPKDRFSAEMPDATLATLKIQPSEPRDSAVYFCASEPGQGGQPQHFGDGTRLSIL.

There are many counts of this clonotype. This CDR3 is CASSLSGQGLEEQYF. CDR3 sequence (DNA): TGTGCCAGCAGTTTATCGGGACAGGGTTTGGAGGAGCAGTACTTC. This chain links TRBV28 with TRBJ2-7; 9 nucleotides match TRBD1. V trimming: 1 base; J trimming: 7 bases; junction bases outside the gene matches: 8. The CDR3 extends over 15 amino acids. Germline loops: CDR1 MDHEN, CDR2 SYDVKM.

This clonotype has at least ten counts. This chain connects TRBV6-1 to TRBJ2-7; the match to TRBD2 covers 7 bases. Per the germline V gene, CDR1 is MNHNS and CDR2 is SASEGT. CDR3 size: 15 residues. The V and J ends lost 0 bases and 7 bases, in that order; junction bases with no gene match: 9. Here the CDR3 DNA reads TGTGCCAGCAGTGAAGCTACGGTGCCCGGGAGGGAGCAGTACTTC. Translating it yields CASSEATVPGREQYF.

At least ten counts were recorded for this clonotype. The rearrangement links TRBV7-9 to TRBJ2-3; either TRBD1 or TRBD2 may fit D (7 bases each). The CDR3 extends over 16 amino acids. Germline CDR1 SEHNR, CDR2 FQNEAQ (reference sequence). V gave up 6 bases and J gave up 1 base, with 17 bases separating them. The CDR3 is CASRTTTGRGTDTQYF. Written as DNA, the CDR3 is TGTGCCAGCAGGACCACGACAGGGAGGGGCACAGATACGCAGTATTTT.

Many counts were recorded for this clonotype. The chain joins TRBV5-5 to TRBJ2-1; TRBD2 matches 16 bases. After removal of 3 bases from V and 13 bases from J, the junction contained 7 bases not matched to a gene. Germline V gene lookup returns CDR1 SGHKS and CDR2 YYEKEE (reference sequence). The CDR3 runs to 15 residues. CDR3 residues: CASSSDGTSGREQFF. The CDR3 region has the DNA TGTGCCAGCAGCTCGGACGGGACTAGCGGGAGGGAACAGTTCTTC.

The rearrangement joins TRBV5-4 to TRBJ2-3; 12 bases line up with TRBD2. This CDR3 contains 16 residues. The germline CDR1 and CDR2 sequences are SGHNT and YYREEE (reference sequence). Unmatched junction bases numbered 9, after V lost 4 bases and J lost 6 bases. CDR3: CASSTLTSGSRDTQYF. DNA for the CDR3: TGTGCCAGCAGCACCTTGACTAGCGGGAGCCGGGATACGCAGTATTTT.

This clonotype has at least ten counts. The chain has TRBV12-3 or TRBV12-4 and TRBJ1-5; D is perhaps TRBD1 (5 bases). CDR3 length: 13 residues. The germline V and J ends were trimmed by 2 bases and 6 bases, with 8 bases remaining between them. The CDR3 coding sequence is TGTGCCAGCAGTTTAATGGGGCTTCAGCCCCAGCATTTT. Translating gives CASSLMGLQPQHF.

This clonotype was seen more than once but under ten times. The V and J genes are TRBV7-9 and TRBJ2-7; TRBD1 agrees at 8 bases. Trimming took 0 bases from V and 3 from J; bases not matched to a gene: 4. Germline-derived CDR1 and CDR2 are SEHNR and FQNEAQ (reference sequence). This CDR3 spans 15 amino acids. Written as DNA, the CDR3 is TGTGCCAGCAGCTTAGCTTTAACAGGGGGCTACGAGCAGTACTTC. Its translation is CASSLALTGGYEQYF.